One and the same sample provided the 14 T cell receptor beta chains below, sequenced in a study of T cell responses to AZD1222 COVID-19 vaccine. Using immunoSEQ multiplex PCR, the repertoire was profiled, and TCRdb retains in-frame clones only, with some absent. The data show about 130,000 clones, 93% seen once. The sequencing used peripheral blood, collected on day 0 of AZD1222 vaccination. These receptors were obtained from an adult in good health.

The rearrangement joins TRBV7-2 to TRBJ2-3; 9 positions agree with TRBD2. This CDR3 is 17 amino acids long. Germline CDR1 and CDR2: SGHTA and FQGNSA. Germline trimming cut 3 bases from V and 2 bases from J; bases unmatched to any gene: 9. Here the CDR3 DNA reads TGTGCCAGCAGCTTCAAGGCGGGGGGGGGATCCACAGATACGCAGTATTTT. It encodes CASSFKAGGGSTDTQYF.

V gene TRBV20-1 combines with J gene TRBJ1-6; no firm D call. The V and J ends lost 3 bases and 7 bases respectively, with 13 bases between them. In germline, CDR1 is DFQATT, CDR2 SNEGSKA (reference sequence). The CDR3 sequence is 14 residues long. In nucleotides, the CDR3 is TGCAGTGCTAGTGATGTGCGGGAGAATTCACCCCTCCACTTT. It specifies CSASDVRENSPLHF.

The chain combines TRBV5-3 with TRBJ1-4; D is perhaps TRBD1 (5 bases). TRBV5-3 is known as an ORF, though its function is uncertain. The CDR3 is 14 amino acids. The V end lost 0 bases, the J end lost 8 bases, and 11 bases lay between the germline ends. The CDR3 sequence: CARSLALEGEKLFF. As DNA, the CDR3 is TGTGCCAGAAGCTTGGCTCTGGAGGGGGAAAAACTGTTTTTT.

The chain joins TRBV29-1 to TRBJ2-3; maybe TRBD1 (5 bases). V lost 5 bases and J lost 2, with 14 bases in between. This CDR3 is 14 amino acids long. Germline loops: CDR1 SQVTM, CDR2 ANQGSEA. The CDR3 here is CSVRTTHSTDTQYF. The CDR3, as DNA: TGCAGCGTTAGGACAACCCATTCCACAGATACGCAGTATTTT.

The chain has TRBV7-2 and TRBJ1-1; tentative D call: TRBD1 (6 bases). This CDR3 is 13 amino acids long. Looked up from germline, CDR1 is SGHTA and CDR2 is FQGNSA. V lost 3 bases and J 7 bases, leaving 12 bases between the germline ends. This chain's CDR3 is CASSFVADSEAFF. The CDR3 nucleotides are TGTGCCAGCAGCTTTGTCGCGGACAGTGAAGCTTTCTTT.

About this clone itself: The same CDR3 also results from other DNA sequences found in this sample. This chain links TRBV29-1 with TRBJ1-5, with D hard to call. Between the trimmed V and J ends, which lost 4 bases and 0 bases, there was a span of 7 bases. The CDR3 totals 13 residues. Germline loops: CDR1 SQVTM, CDR2 ANQGSEA. CDR3 in DNA: TGCAGCGTTGCGGAGAATAGCAATCAGCCCCAGCATTTT. This codes for CSVAENSNQPQHF. Using reference TRBV29-1 and TRBJ1-5 for the parts outside the CDR3, the full variable domain is SAVISQKPSRDICQRGTSLTIQCQVDSQVTMMFWYRQQPGQSLTLIATANQGSEATYESGFVIDKFPISRPNLTFSTLTVSNMSPEDSSIYLCSVAENSNQPQHFGDGTRLSIL.

This chain links TRBV7-9 with TRBJ1-5; 7 positions agree with TRBD1. This CDR3 comprises 16 residues. Germline-derived CDR1 and CDR2 are SEHNR and FQNEAQ (reference sequence). After removal of 5 bases from V and 2 bases from J, the junction contained 9 bases not matched to a gene. CDR3 in DNA: TGTGCCAGCAGCGGACAGACAGGGTCGGGCAATCAGCCCCAGCATTTT. Protein sequence: CASSGQTGSGNQPQHF.

V gene TRBV3-1 (or the pseudogene TRBV3-2) combines with J gene TRBJ1-4, with 7 nucleotides matching TRBD1. Germline CDR1 is LGHDT and CDR2 is YNNKEL (reference sequence). The CDR3 contains 18 residues. V trimming: 0 bases; J trimming: 0 bases; junction bases outside the gene matches: 7. This CDR3 reads CASSQDGKGAATNEKLFF. The CDR3 DNA reads TGTGCCAGCAGCCAAGATGGTAAGGGGGCAGCAACTAATGAAAAACTGTTTTTT.

This clone was detected a few times. The rearrangement links TRBV30 to TRBJ1-3; D call uncertain. The CDR3 spans 11 residues. Trimming left V 8 bases short and J 4 bases short, with 9 bases between. CDR1 is GTSNPN and CDR2 is SVGIG in the germline V gene (reference sequence). In DNA, the CDR3 is TGTGCCCTCCTGCGGGGAAACACCATATATTTT. Its translation: CALLRGNTIYF.

The chain joins TRBV5-1 to TRBJ2-6; TRBD2 agrees at 9 bases. CDR3 length equals 19 residues. Germline trimming cut 4 bases from V and 0 bases from J; bases unmatched to any gene: 11. Germline V gives CDR1 SGHRS, CDR2 YFSETQ. For the CDR3, the DNA is TGCGCCAGCAGCCTCCTAGGAGCGGGAGGTTTCTCTGGGGCCAACGTCCTGACTTTC. Translating it yields CASSLLGAGGFSGANVLTF.

The chain has TRBV6-1 and TRBJ2-1, with TRBD1 matching over 8 bases. This CDR3 comprises 16 residues. CDR1 is MNHNS and CDR2 is SASEGT in the germline V gene. Trimming cost V 1 base and J 6 bases; bases outside gene matches: 8. The CDR3 is CASSEGAGGSSNEQFF. CDR3 nucleotide sequence: TGTGCCAGCAGTGAAGGGGCAGGGGGCAGTAGCAATGAGCAGTTCTTC.

The chain uses TRBV19 and TRBJ2-5; 8 nucleotides align to TRBD1. The CDR3 extends over 12 amino acids. V lost 8 bases, J lost 5 bases, and 4 bases stayed unmatched. Looked up from germline, CDR1 is LNHDA and CDR2 is SQIVND (reference sequence). CDR3 bases: TGTGCCAGTGCTGGACAGGGCGAGACCCAGTACTTC. Translation gives CASAGQGETQYF.

The rearrangement joins TRBV28 to TRBJ2-2, with D perhaps matching TRBD2 (5 bases). The V end lost 8 bases, the J end lost 0 bases, and 16 bases lay between the germline ends. This CDR3 is 16 amino acids long. CDR1 is MDHEN and CDR2 is SYDVKM in the germline V gene. As DNA, the CDR3 is TGTGCCAGCGGGCGACCTAGCTCAGCGAACACCGGGGAGCTGTTTTTT. Translating gives CASGRPSSANTGELFF.

The chain links TRBV7-9 to TRBJ2-5; 16 bases align to TRBD2. V dropped 2 bases and J dropped 5; count of bases not matched to a gene: 5. From germline, CDR1 is SEHNR and CDR2 FQNEAQ (reference sequence). This CDR3 region has 17 residues. The DNA for the CDR3 is TGTGCCAGCAGCTTACAGGGACTAGCGGGAGGGCTGGAGACCCAGTACTTC. Protein: CASSLQGLAGGLETQYF.